This T cell receptor (beta chain) was observed in a study of cytomegalovirus exposure and HLA in healthy donors. Study results and caveats: It was approximately 150 TCR beta chains that were listed as cytomegalovirus-associated.

PCR amplification relied on 60 Vbeta primers (plus 13 Jbeta primers). This table comes from immunoSEQ multiplex PCR, and its TCRdb copy is limited to in-frame clones, with some not included. The sample yields 90,000 to 120,000 clones, 82% seen once. Germline V gene lookup returns CDR1 WNHNN and CDR2 SYGVQD (reference sequence). The V end lost 2 bases, the J end lost 5 bases, and 5 bases lay between the germline ends. This CDR3 is 12 amino acids long. In regard to this clone: Its antigen is as yet unknown.

This sequence was found in a man aged 30-40 years in good health and CMV-seropositive. Sequenced input: PBMCs. The V call is TRBV10-1, the J call TRBJ2-3; unclear D gene. The CDR3 here is CASSETIDTQYF. CDR3 coding DNA: TGCGCCAGCAGTGAGACTATAGATACGCAGTATTTT.